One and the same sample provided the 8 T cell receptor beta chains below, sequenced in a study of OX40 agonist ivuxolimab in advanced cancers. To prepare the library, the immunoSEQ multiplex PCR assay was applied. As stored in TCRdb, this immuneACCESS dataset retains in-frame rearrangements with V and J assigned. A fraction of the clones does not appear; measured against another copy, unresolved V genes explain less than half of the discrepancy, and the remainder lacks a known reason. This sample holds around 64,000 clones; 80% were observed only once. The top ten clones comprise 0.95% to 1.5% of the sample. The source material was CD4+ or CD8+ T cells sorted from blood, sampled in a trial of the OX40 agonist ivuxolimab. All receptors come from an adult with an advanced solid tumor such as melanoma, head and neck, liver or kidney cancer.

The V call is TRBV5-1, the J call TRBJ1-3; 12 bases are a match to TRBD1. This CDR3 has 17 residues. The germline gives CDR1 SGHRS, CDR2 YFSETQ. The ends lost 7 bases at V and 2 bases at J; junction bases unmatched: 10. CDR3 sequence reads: CASGEQGQGAAGNTIYF. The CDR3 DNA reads TGCGCCAGCGGAGAACAGGGACAGGGGGCGGCTGGAAACACCATATATTTT. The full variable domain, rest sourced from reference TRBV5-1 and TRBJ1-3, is KAGVTQTPRYLIKTRGQQVTLSCSPISGHRSVSWYQQTPGQGLQFLFEYFSETQRNKGNFPGRFSGRQFSNSRSEMNVSTLELGDSALYLCASGEQGQGAAGNTIYFGEGSWLTVV.

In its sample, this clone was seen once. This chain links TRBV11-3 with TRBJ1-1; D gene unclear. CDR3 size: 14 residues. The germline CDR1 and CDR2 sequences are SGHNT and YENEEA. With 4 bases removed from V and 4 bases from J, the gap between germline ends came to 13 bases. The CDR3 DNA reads TGTGCCAGCAGCTCCGGACGGCAGAGCACTGAAGCTTTCTTT. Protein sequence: CASSSGRQSTEAFF.

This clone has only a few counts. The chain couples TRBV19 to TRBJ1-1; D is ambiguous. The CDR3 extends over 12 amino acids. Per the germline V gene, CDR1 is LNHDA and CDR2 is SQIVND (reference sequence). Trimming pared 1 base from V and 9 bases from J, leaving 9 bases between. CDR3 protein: CASSIGSAKAFF. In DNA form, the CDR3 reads TGTGCCAGTAGTATAGGTTCAGCAAAAGCTTTCTTT.

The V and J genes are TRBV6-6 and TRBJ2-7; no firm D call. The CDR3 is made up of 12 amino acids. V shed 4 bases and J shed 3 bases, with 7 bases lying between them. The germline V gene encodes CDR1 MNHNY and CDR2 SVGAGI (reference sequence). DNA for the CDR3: TGTGCCAGCAGTTTCCGACGCTACGAGCAGTACTTC. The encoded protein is CASSFRRYEQYF.

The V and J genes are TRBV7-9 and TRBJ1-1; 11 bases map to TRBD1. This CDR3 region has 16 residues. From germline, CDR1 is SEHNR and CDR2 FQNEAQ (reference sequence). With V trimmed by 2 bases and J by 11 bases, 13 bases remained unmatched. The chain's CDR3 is CASSLTGTGGTNRAFF. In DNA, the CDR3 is TGTGCCAGCAGCTTAACCGGGACAGGGGGTACCAACAGGGCTTTCTTT.

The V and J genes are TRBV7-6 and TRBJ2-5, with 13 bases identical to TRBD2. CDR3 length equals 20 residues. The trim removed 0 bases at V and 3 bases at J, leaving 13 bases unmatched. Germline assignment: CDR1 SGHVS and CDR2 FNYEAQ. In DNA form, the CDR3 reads TGTGCCAGCAGCTTAGCGCTACTAGCGGGGGGGCGTGGGGTGGAAGAGACCCAGTACTTC. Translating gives CASSLALLAGGRGVEETQYF.

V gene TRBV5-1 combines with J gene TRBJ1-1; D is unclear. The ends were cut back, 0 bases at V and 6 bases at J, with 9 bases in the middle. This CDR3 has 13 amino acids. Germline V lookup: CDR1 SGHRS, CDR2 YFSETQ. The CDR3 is CASSLGPGPEAFF. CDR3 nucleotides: TGCGCCAGCAGCTTGGGGCCAGGACCTGAAGCTTTCTTT.

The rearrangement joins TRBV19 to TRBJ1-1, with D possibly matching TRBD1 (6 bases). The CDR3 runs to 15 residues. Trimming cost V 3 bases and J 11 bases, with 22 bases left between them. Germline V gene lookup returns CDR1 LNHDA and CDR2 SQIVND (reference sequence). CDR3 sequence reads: CASSIHQTGPHRAFF. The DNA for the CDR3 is TGTGCCAGTAGTATCCATCAAACAGGGCCCCACCGCGCTTTCTTT.